The present TCR beta chain was sequenced within a study of blood T cell repertoires in COVID-19. About the study: Nucleic acid was either cDNA or gDNA, and it came from T cells, B-cell-depleted T cells, or PBMCs.

Original processing methods: Reference gene primer amplification gave nucleated cell count estimates. Here immunoSEQ multiplex PCR was the method, and the copy in TCRdb shows in-frame clones only, minus some. That table furnishes V, J and clone size, whereas the DNA furnished D and trimming. The table has under 100,000 clones, 65% to 80% seen once. V was pared by 0 bases and J by 2 bases, with 10 bases between. The CDR3 is 14 amino acids. CDR1 and CDR2 from the germline V gene are GTSNPN and SVGIG (reference sequence). This TCR derives from a woman over 75 with active or convalescent COVID-19. The rearrangement links TRBV30 to TRBJ1-2; D not resolved. Sequenced material: peripheral blood. In DNA form, the CDR3 reads TGTGCCTGGAGTGTGTCGGGATCCAACTATGGCTACACCTTC. It is translated as CAWSVSGSNYGYTF.